Sequencing of this T cell receptor (beta chain) was carried out in a study of cytomegalovirus exposure and HLA in healthy donors. Primers for the PCR totalled 60 Vbeta and 13 Jbeta. Using immunoSEQ multiplex PCR, the repertoire was profiled, and TCRdb retains in-frame clones only, with some absent. The sample includes 110,000 to 150,000 clones, roughly 70% of them seen just once. Unmatched junction bases numbered 8, after V lost 3 bases and J lost 9 bases. Germline CDR1 and CDR2: MDHEN and SYDVKM. CDR3 length: 14 amino acids. This rearrangement joins TRBV28 to TRBJ1-5; 7 positions match TRBD1. The sample consisted of PBMCs. This clonotype was sampled from a man aged 25 to 40 in good health and CMV-seronegative. DNA for the CDR3: TGTGCCAGCAGTTTCGGCCAGGGGGTTATGCCCCAGCATTTT. This gives the protein CASSFGQGVMPQHF.